The rows below give T cell receptor beta chains drawn from one sample of a study of CXCR3 chemokines and chemotherapy response in bladder cancer. In TCRdb, the PCR reads were re-called with MiXCR into one record per CDR3 protein. Of around 5,000 distinct CDR3 sequences listed, 13% to 15% are singletons. Sample acquisition took place from a patient whose treatment included neoadjuvant chemotherapy. These receptors all stem from a human donor with bladder cancer that responded to neoadjuvant chemotherapy. Each CDR3 is given with its conserved first and last residue. A D gene is named only where the DNA matches it firmly. The size of a clone is reported for some rows only, either as once, few or many, or as a class for expanded clones.

V gene	J gene	clone size	D gene	CDR3 protein	CDR3 DNA
TRBV5-5	TRBJ2-4	few	TRBD1	CASSLLGQGAFVYF	TGTGCCAGCAGCTTGTTGGGACAGGGAGCTTTCGTCTACTTC
TRBV20-1	TRBJ2-3	many	TRBD1	CSARGTGGTSTDTQYF	TGCAGTGCTAGGGGGACAGGGGGCACCAGCACAGATACGCAGTATTTT
TRBV12-3/TRBV12-4	TRBJ2-1	many	TRBD2	CASRTSNNEQFF	TGTGCCAGCAGGACTAGCAACAATGAGCAGTTCTTC
TRBV5-4	TRBJ2-1	large	TRBD2	CASSDVGGSEQFF	TGTGCCAGCAGCGACGTCGGGGGGAGTGAGCAGTTCTTC
TRBV11-3	TRBJ1-6	many	NA	CASNLFGSPLHF	TGTGCCAGCAACCTATTCGGTTCACCCCTCCACTTT
TRBV6-1	TRBJ1-3	large	TRBD1	CASRGTGDGNTIYF	TGTGCCAGCAGGGGGACAGGGGACGGAAACACCATATATTTT
TRBV27	TRBJ2-1	medium-sized	NA	CASSKTSSYNEQFF	TGTGCCAGTTCTAAAACAAGCTCCTACAATGAGCAGTTCTTC
TRBV27	TRBJ2-3	large	NA	CASSSLPGGSTDTQYF	TGTGCCAGCAGTTCCCTCCCAGGCGGGAGCACAGATACGCAGTATTTT
TRBV7-9	TRBJ2-7	few	NA	CASSTAWEQYF	TGTGCCAGCAGCACCGCCTGGGAGCAGTACTTC
TRBV13	TRBJ2-3	large	NA	CASSSAGRETDTQYF	TGTGCCAGCAGCTCGGCGGGCAGGGAAACAGATACGCAGTATTTT
TRBV12-3/TRBV12-4	TRBJ1-2	NA	NA	CASNRRNYGYTF	TGTGCCTCGAACAGGAGAAACTATGGCTACACCTTC
TRBV19	TRBJ2-7	medium-sized	NA	CASSISGRNGYEQYF	TGTGCCAGTAGTATTTCGGGACGGAACGGATACGAGCAGTACTTC
TRBV11-1	TRBJ2-1	many	TRBD2	CASSSSPGTSGSNEQFF	TGTGCCAGCAGCTCTTCCCCCGGGACTAGCGGGAGCAATGAGCAGTTCTTC
TRBV30	TRBJ2-3	medium-sized	NA	CAWRPEPGQAFTVSTDTQYF	TGTGCCTGGAGGCCCGAACCGGGACAAGCGTTCACTGTGAGCACAGATACGCAGTATTTT
TRBV5-6	TRBJ2-1	many	NA	CASSPRGASFVDEQFF	TGTGCCAGCAGCCCGCGTGGGGCTAGCTTTGTTGATGAGCAGTTCTTC
TRBV6-1	TRBJ2-1	medium-sized	TRBD1	CASSVDRGPSLHEQFF	TGTGCCAGCAGCGTTGACAGGGGCCCGTCTCTCCATGAGCAGTTCTTC
TRBV6-2/TRBV6-3	TRBJ2-1	medium-sized	TRBD2	CASSSVAGGRGDEQFF	TGTGCCAGCAGTTCCGTCGCGGGCGGGAGGGGGGATGAGCAGTTCTTC
TRBV30	TRBJ1-3	many	NA	CASGGNGNTIYF	TGTGCCTCGGGAGGGAACGGAAACACCATATATTTT
TRBV14	TRBJ2-1	few	NA	CASSRFGGYNEQFF	TGTGCCAGCAGCCGATTCGGAGGGTACAATGAGCAGTTCTTC
TRBV10-3	TRBJ1-2	medium-sized	NA	CAITTDPNYGYTF	TGTGCCATCACGACGGACCCTAACTATGGCTACACCTTC
TRBV6-5	TRBJ2-7	many	NA	CASSYSGLYEQYF	TGTGCCAGCAGTTACTCGGGTTTATACGAGCAGTACTTC
TRBV24-1	TRBJ2-3	large	TRBD1	CATSDRGRDTQYF	TGTGCCACCAGTGACAGGGGGCGAGATACGCAGTATTTT
TRBV5-4	TRBJ2-5	many	TRBD2	CASSNGLAGNKETQYF	TGTGCCAGCAGCAACGGACTAGCGGGGAATAAGGAGACCCAGTACTTC
TRBV29-1	TRBJ2-7	medium-sized	NA	CSVRTPSALGEQYF	TGCAGCGTCCGGACCCCCAGCGCGTTAGGGGAGCAGTACTTC
TRBV6-2/TRBV6-3	TRBJ1-1	medium-sized	NA	CASSIELNTEAFF	TGTGCCAGCAGCATCGAACTGAACACTGAAGCTTTCTTT
TRBV6-2/TRBV6-3	TRBJ2-6	medium-sized	TRBD1	CASSYLGQGVSGANVLTF	TGTGCCAGCAGTTACTTGGGACAGGGGGTATCTGGGGCCAACGTCCTGACTTTC
TRBV6-1	TRBJ1-1	NA	TRBD1	CASSVQGDRATEAFF	TGTGCCAGCAGTGTCCAGGGGGACAGGGCCACTGAAGCTTTCTTT
TRBV30	TRBJ2-7	many	NA	CAWTFEMTSSYEQYF	TGTGCCTGGACCTTCGAGATGACAAGCTCCTACGAGCAGTACTTC
TRBV24-1	TRBJ1-2	medium-sized	NA	CATSDSRTDLYGYTF	TGTGCCACCAGTGATTCCAGGACGGACCTCTATGGCTACACCTTC
TRBV7-2	TRBJ1-4	many	NA	CASSLPSGTNEKLFF	TGTGCCAGCAGCTTACCAAGTGGAACTAATGAAAAACTGTTTTTT
TRBV7-9	TRBJ1-2	medium-sized	NA	CASSLEGYGYTF	TGTGCCAGCAGCTTAGAGGGCTATGGCTACACCTTC
TRBV7-2	TRBJ2-7	many	NA	CASSLDVAYEQYF	TGTGCCAGCAGCTTAGACGTAGCCTACGAGCAGTACTTC
TRBV10-3	TRBJ2-1	NA	TRBD2	CAIRGTSGRMNEQFF	TGTGCCATCAGGGGGACTAGCGGGAGAATGAATGAGCAGTTCTTC
TRBV6-2/TRBV6-3	TRBJ1-1	medium-sized	NA	CASSYWSPGKNTEAFF	TGTGCCAGCAGTTACTGGTCCCCGGGGAAGAACACTGAAGCTTTCTTT
TRBV10-3	TRBJ1-1	medium-sized	NA	CAISESAGATEAFF	TGTGCCATCAGTGAGTCAGCAGGCGCGACTGAAGCTTTCTTT
TRBV19	TRBJ2-2	medium-sized	TRBD2	CASSFTGLAGTAGELFF	TGTGCCAGTAGTTTTACGGGACTAGCGGGAACCGCCGGGGAGCTGTTTTTT
TRBV19	TRBJ1-1	large	NA	CASSISPSLNQLNTEAFF	TGTGCCAGTAGTATATCCCCGAGTCTCAATCAATTGAACACTGAAGCTTTCTTT
TRBV12-5	TRBJ1-1	many	NA	CASGLSGMNTEAFF	TGTGCTAGTGGTTTGTCAGGAATGAACACTGAAGCTTTCTTT
TRBV7-2	TRBJ2-2	medium-sized	NA	CASSTRTGELFF	TGTGCCAGCAGCACTCGGACCGGGGAGCTGTTTTTT
TRBV6-6	TRBJ1-1	medium-sized	TRBD1	CASRSSGTGHTEAFF	TGTGCCAGCAGGTCGTCAGGGACAGGGCACACTGAAGCTTTCTTT
TRBV6-2/TRBV6-3	TRBJ2-7	medium-sized	TRBD1	CASTVGTGGSYEQYF	TGTGCCAGCACCGTTGGGACAGGCGGCTCCTACGAGCAGTACTTC
TRBV6-5	TRBJ2-7	few	NA	CASSQSGSYEQYF	TGTGCCAGCAGCCAGAGTGGGTCCTACGAGCAGTACTTC
TRBV30	TRBJ2-7	NA	NA	CAWRDRGSGASYEQYF	TGTGCCTGGAGGGACAGGGGTAGCGGGGCCTCCTACGAGCAGTACTTC
TRBV20-1	TRBJ1-2	NA	NA	CSATTPSYGYTF	TGCAGTGCCACAACCCCTAGCTATGGCTACACCTTC
TRBV12-3/TRBV12-4	TRBJ2-6	many	TRBD1	CASSPPGQGTGANVLTF	TGTGCCAGCAGCCCGCCGGGACAGGGGACCGGGGCCAACGTCCTGACTTTC
TRBV20-1	TRBJ2-1	many	NA	CSARPTGHSYNEQFF	TGCAGTGCTAGACCAACGGGTCACTCCTACAATGAGCAGTTCTTC
TRBV20-1	TRBJ1-1	many	TRBD1	CSATWDRGAEAFF	TGCAGTGCTACCTGGGACAGGGGGGCTGAAGCTTTCTTT
TRBV5-6	TRBJ2-3	medium-sized	TRBD1	CASSLRRQGIDTQYF	TGTGCCAGCAGCTTGAGGAGACAGGGGATAGATACGCAGTATTTT
TRBV5-6	TRBJ2-3	many	TRBD2	CASSSRLAMGTDTQYF	TGTGCCAGCAGCTCCCGACTAGCAATGGGCACAGATACGCAGTATTTT
TRBV19	TRBJ1-2	medium-sized	TRBD1	CASSIVGTGKIYGYTF	TGTGCCAGTAGTATCGTTGGGACAGGGAAAATCTATGGCTACACCTTC
TRBV7-2	TRBJ2-1	medium-sized	NA	CASLESGGGGYNEQFF	TGTGCCAGCCTTGAGTCGGGGGGCGGCGGTTACAATGAGCAGTTCTTC
TRBV19	TRBJ1-1	medium-sized	NA	CASSMSGPTEAFF	TGTGCCAGTAGTATGTCCGGGCCCACTGAAGCTTTCTTT
TRBV6-2/TRBV6-3	TRBJ1-2	medium-sized	TRBD1	CASSYRNRGAYGYTF	TGTGCCAGCAGTTACCGGAACAGGGGGGCCTATGGCTACACCTTC
TRBV5-6	TRBJ1-2	many	TRBD1	CASSPPGQGYGYTF	TGTGCCAGCAGCCCGCCGGGACAGGGGTATGGCTACACCTTC
TRBV5-1	TRBJ2-7	many	TRBD2	CASSQGGVRANYEQYF	TGCGCCAGCAGCCAGGGAGGGGTTCGGGCGAACTACGAGCAGTACTTC